The T cell receptor (beta chain) under discussion was sequenced for a study of blood T cell repertoires in COVID-19. This clone was observed a handful of times. Per the authors' pipeline: For nucleated cells, counts were estimated from reference gene primer amplification. Assay used: immunoSEQ multiplex PCR; TCRdb lists only in-frame clones, some missing. V and J calls and clone size are those listed in that table; D and trimming were worked out from the DNA. The sample contains around 94,000 clones, around 73% of which appear only once. V was pared by 0 bases and J by 2 bases, with 3 bases of the junction left unmatched. The CDR3 sequence is 15 residues long. Germline-derived CDR1 and CDR2 are SGHNT and YYREEE (reference sequence).

Sequenced sample: peripheral blood. The TCR comes from a man aged 55 to 70 with active or convalescent COVID-19. The J gene is TRBJ2-7, the V gene TRBV5-4, with 9 positions matching TRBD2. This CDR3 reads CASSLGSGSTYEQYV. The DNA of the CDR3 is TGTGCCAGCAGCTTGGGTAGCGGGAGCACCTACGAGCAGTACGTC.